This T cell receptor (beta chain) was sequenced during a study of T cell responses to AZD1222 COVID-19 vaccine. Study at large: Pooled together were second doses at about 4 or about 12 weeks.

CDR1 and CDR2 (germline): SGDLS, YYNGEE. The CDR3 runs 14 residues. Trimming took off 1 base at V and 2 bases at J, with 10 bases between the two ends. Assay: immunoSEQ multiplex PCR; the TCRdb copy retains only in-frame clones and omits some. The sample consists of roughly 120,000 clones, 70% to 90% of them appearing once. Findings and limits, study-wide: Possibly, clonal diversity was underestimated; donors were largely white British and included more females. Just a handful of people given AZD1222 tested seropositive at baseline. Breadth and depth of Spike-specific TCRs rose after two AZD1222 doses.

In regard to this clone: Its matching antigen is unknown.

The V and J genes are TRBV9 and TRBJ2-7; possibly TRBD1 for D (6 bases). The sequence derives from an adult in good health. Material: peripheral blood, obtained on day 0 of AZD1222 vaccination. CDR3 sequence: CASSVTGWAYEQYF. The DNA for the CDR3 is TGTGCCAGCAGCGTAACAGGGTGGGCCTACGAGCAGTACTTC. The complete variable domain, with remaining parts taken from reference TRBV9 and TRBJ2-7, reads DSGVTQTPKHLITATGQRVTLRCSPRSGDLSVYWYQQSLDQGLQFLIQYYNGEERAKGNILERFSAQQFPDLHSELNLSSLELGDSALYFCASSVTGWAYEQYFGPGTRLTVT.